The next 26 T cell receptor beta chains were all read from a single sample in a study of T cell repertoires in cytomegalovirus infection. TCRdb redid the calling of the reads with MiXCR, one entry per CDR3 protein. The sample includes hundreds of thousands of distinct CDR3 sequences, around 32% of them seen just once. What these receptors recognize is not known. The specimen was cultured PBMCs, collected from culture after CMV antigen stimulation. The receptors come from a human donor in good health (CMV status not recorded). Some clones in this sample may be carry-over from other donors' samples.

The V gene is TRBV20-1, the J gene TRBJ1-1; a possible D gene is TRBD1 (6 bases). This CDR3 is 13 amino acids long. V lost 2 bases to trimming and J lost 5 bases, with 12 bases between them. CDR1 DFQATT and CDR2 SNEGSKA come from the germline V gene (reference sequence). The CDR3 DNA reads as TGCAGTGCTAGAATCAGGGGCTGGACTGAAGCTTTCTTT. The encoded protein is CSARIRGWTEAFF.

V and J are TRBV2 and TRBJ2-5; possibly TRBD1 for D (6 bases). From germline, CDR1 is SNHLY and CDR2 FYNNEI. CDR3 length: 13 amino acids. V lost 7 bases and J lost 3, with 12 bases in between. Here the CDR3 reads CASKVPGEETQYF. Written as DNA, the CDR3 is TGTGCCAGCAAGGTGCCAGGGGAAGAGACCCAGTACTTC. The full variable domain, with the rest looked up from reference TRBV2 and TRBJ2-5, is EPEVTQTPSHQVTQMGQEVILRCVPISNHLYFYWYRQILGQKVEFLVSFYNNEISEKSEIFDDQFSVERPDGSNFTLKIRSTKLEDSAMYFCASKVPGEETQYFGPGTRLLVL.

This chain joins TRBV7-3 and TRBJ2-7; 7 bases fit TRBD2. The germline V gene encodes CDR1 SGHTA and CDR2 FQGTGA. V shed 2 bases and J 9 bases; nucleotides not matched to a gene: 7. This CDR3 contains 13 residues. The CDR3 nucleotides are TGTGCCAGCAGCTTAGAGGTCCCGGGGGGGCAGTACTTC. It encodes CASSLEVPGGQYF.

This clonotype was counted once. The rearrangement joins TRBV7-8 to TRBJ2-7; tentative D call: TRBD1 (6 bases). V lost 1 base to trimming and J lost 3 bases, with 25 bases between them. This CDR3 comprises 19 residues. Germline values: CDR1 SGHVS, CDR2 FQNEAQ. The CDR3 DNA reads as TGTGCCAGCAGCTTAGAAGGGGTTCCCAGGGGCCCTCCAGGCTACGAGCAGTACTTC. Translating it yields CASSLEGVPRGPPGYEQYF.

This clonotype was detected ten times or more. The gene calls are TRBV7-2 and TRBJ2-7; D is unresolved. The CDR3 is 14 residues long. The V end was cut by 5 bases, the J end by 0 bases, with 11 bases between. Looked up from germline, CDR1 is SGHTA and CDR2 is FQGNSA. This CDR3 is CASSTGRSSYEQYF. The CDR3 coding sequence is TGTGCCAGCAGCACCGGACGGAGCTCCTACGAGCAGTACTTC.

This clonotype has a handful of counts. DNA for the CDR3: TGTGCCAGCAGTCTCTGGGGTCGGGATGAAAAACTGTTTTTT. Protein sequence: CASSLWGRDEKLFF. The V gene is TRBV7-9, the J gene TRBJ1-4; D unclear. Germline V lookup: CDR1 SEHNR, CDR2 FQNEAQ (reference sequence). The V end was cut by 6 bases, the J end by 6 bases, with 14 bases between. The CDR3 is 14 residues long.

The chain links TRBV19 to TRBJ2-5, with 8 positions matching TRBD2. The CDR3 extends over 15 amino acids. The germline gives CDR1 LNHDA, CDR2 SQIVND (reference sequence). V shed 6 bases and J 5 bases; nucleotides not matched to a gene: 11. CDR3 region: CASSPRGGQLETQYF. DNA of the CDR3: TGTGCCAGTAGCCCCCGCGGGGGGCAGTTGGAGACCCAGTACTTC.

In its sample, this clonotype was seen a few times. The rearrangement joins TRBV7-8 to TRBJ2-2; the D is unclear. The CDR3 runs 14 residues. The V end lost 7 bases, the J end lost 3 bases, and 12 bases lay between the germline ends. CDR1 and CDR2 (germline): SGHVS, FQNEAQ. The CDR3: CASTFSPHTGELFF. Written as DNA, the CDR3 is TGTGCCAGCACCTTTAGTCCTCACACCGGGGAGCTGTTTTTT.

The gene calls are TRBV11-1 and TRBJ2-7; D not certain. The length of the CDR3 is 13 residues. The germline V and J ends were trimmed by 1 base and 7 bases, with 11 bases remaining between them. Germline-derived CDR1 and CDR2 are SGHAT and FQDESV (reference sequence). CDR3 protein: CASSLGPTREQYF. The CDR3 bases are TGTGCCAGCAGCTTAGGCCCGACGAGGGAGCAGTACTTC.

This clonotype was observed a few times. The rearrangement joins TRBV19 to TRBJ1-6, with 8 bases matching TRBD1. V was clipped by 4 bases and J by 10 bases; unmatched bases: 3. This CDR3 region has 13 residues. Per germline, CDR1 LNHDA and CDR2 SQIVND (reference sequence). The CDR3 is CASSTGGESPLHF. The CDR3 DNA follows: TGTGCCAGTAGTACAGGGGGCGAATCACCCCTCCACTTT.

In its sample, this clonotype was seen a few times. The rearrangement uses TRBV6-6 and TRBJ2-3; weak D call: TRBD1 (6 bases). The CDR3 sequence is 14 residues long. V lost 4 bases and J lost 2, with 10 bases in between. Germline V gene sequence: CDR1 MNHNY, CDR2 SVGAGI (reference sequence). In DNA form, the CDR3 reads TGTGCCAGCAGTTCACAGGGTATCACAGATACGCAGTATTTT. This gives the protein CASSSQGITDTQYF.

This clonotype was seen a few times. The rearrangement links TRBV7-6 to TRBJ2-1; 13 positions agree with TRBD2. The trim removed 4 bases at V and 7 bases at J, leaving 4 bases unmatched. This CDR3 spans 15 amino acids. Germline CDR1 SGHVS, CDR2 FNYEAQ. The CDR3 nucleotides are TGTGCCAGCAGCTCCACTAGCGGGGGGGCAAATGAGCAGTTCTTC. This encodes CASSSTSGGANEQFF.

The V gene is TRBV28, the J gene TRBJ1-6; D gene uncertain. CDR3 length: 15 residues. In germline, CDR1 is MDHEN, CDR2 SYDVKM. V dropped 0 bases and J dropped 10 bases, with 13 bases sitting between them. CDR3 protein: CASSLWDYKRSPLHF. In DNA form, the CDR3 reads TGTGCCAGCAGTTTATGGGATTATAAAAGATCACCCCTCCACTTT.

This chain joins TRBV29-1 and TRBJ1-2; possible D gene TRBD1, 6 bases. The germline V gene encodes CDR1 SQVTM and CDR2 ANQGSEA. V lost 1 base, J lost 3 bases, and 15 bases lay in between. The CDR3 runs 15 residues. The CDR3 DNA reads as TGCAGCGTTGAAGGGGGGCCCGGTGAACACTATGGCTACACCTTC. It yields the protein CSVEGGPGEHYGYTF. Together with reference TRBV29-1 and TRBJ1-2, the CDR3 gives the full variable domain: SAVISQKPSRDICQRGTSLTIQCQVDSQVTMMFWYRQQPGQSLTLIATANQGSEATYESGFVIDKFPISRPNLTFSTLTVSNMSPEDSSIYLCSVEGGPGEHYGYTFGSGTRLTVV.

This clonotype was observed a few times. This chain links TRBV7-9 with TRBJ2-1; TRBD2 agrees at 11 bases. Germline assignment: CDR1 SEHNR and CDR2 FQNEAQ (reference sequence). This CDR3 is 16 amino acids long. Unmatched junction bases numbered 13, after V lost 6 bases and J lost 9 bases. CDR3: CASSFRLAGRPGEQFF. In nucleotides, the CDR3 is TGTGCCAGCAGTTTTCGACTAGCGGGGCGGCCCGGTGAGCAGTTCTTC.

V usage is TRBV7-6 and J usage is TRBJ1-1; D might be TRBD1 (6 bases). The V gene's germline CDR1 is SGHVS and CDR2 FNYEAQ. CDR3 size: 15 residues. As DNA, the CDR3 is TGTGCTACCCGGCGGGGGGGCGCCCCGGACACTGAAGCTTTCTTT. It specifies CATRRGGAPDTEAFF.

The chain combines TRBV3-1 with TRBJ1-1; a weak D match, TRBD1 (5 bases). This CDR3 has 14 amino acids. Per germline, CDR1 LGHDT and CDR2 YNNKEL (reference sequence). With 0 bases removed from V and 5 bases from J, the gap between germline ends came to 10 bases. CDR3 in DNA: TGTGCCAGCAGCCAAGAATGGGGGAGGACTGAAGCTTTCTTT. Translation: CASSQEWGRTEAFF.

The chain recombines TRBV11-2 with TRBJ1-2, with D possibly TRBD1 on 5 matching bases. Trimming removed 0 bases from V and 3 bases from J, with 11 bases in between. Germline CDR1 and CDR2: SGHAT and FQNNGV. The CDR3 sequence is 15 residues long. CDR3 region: CASSLDWTTHYGYTF. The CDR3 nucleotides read TGTGCCAGCAGCTTAGATTGGACAACACACTATGGCTACACCTTC.

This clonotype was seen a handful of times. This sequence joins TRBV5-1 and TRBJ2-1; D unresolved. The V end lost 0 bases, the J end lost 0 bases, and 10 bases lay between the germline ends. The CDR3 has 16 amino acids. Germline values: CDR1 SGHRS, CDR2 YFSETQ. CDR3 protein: CASSLDEKSSYNEQFF. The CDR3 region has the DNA TGCGCCAGCAGCTTGGATGAAAAAAGCTCCTACAATGAGCAGTTCTTC.

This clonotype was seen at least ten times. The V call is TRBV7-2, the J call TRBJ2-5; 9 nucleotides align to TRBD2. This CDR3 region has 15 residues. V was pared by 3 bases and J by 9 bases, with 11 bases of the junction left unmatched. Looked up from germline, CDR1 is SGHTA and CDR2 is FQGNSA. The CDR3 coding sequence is TGTGCCAGCAGCTTTGCGGGAGGGCTCGAAGCGGCCCAGTACTTC. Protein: CASSFAGGLEAAQYF.

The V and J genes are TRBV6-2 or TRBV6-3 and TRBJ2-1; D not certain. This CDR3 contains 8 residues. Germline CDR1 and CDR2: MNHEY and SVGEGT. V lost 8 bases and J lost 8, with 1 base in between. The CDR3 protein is CASHEQFF. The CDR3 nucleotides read TGTGCCAGCCATGAGCAGTTCTTC.

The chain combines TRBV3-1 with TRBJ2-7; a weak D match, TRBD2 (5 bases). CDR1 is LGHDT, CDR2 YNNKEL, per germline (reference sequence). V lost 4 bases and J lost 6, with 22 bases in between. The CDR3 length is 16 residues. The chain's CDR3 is CASSPTGISSIGEQYF. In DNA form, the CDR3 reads TGTGCCAGCAGCCCGACCGGGATAAGCTCTATTGGCGAGCAGTACTTC.

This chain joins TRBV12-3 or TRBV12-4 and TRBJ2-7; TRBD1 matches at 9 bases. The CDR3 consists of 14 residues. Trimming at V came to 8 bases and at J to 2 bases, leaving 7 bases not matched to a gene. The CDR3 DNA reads TGTGCCAGCCAACGAGGGACAGGGACCTACGAGCAGTACTTC. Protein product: CASQRGTGTYEQYF.

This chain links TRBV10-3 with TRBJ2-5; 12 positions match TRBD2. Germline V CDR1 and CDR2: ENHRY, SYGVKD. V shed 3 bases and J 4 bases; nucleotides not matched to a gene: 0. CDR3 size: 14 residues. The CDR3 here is CAISELAGGETQYF. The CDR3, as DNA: TGTGCCATCAGTGAACTAGCGGGAGGAGAGACCCAGTACTTC.

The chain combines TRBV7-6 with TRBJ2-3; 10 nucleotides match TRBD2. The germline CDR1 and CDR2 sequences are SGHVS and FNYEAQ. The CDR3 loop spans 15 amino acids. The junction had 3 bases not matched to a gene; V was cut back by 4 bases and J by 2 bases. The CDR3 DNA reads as TGTGCCAGCAGCTGGACTAGCGGAGCCACAGATACGCAGTATTTT. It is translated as CASSWTSGATDTQYF.

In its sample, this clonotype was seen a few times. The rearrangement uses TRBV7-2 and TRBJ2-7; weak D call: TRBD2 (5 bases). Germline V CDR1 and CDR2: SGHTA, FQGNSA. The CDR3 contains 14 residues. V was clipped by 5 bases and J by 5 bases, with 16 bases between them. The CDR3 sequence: CASSPEVASHEQYF. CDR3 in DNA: TGTGCCAGCAGCCCGGAGGTCGCTTCCCACGAGCAGTACTTC.